The 5 T cell receptor beta chains in this list originate from one sample, sequenced in a study of cytomegalovirus exposure and HLA in healthy donors. Sequenced by immunoSEQ multiplex PCR; TCRdb stores in-frame clones only, minus some. The sample yields about 120,000 clones, more than 70% seen once. Sequenced sample: PBMCs. These receptors were collected from a young woman in good health and CMV-seronegative.

The chain carries TRBV27 and TRBJ1-2, with TRBD1 as a possible D gene (5 bases). Germline V lookup: CDR1 MNHEY, CDR2 SMNVEV (reference sequence). V lost 3 bases and J lost 4, with 18 bases in between. This CDR3 is 16 amino acids long. The CDR3 DNA sequence: TGTGCCAGCAGTTTGCCTGTCGACAGCGTTCCCTATGGCTACACCTTC. This sequence encodes CASSLPVDSVPYGYTF.

The gene calls are TRBV7-6 and TRBJ2-7; D not certain. V shed 2 bases and J shed 6 bases, with 8 bases lying between them. The CDR3 is 12 residues long. The germline CDR1 and CDR2 sequences are SGHVS and FNYEAQ. CDR3 sequence reads: CASSLNSPEQYF. DNA of the CDR3: TGTGCCAGCAGCTTAAACTCCCCCGAGCAGTACTTC.

The genes are TRBV11-2 and TRBJ1-5, with D unresolved. Trimming cost V 5 bases and J 2 bases, with 16 bases left between them. Per the germline V gene, CDR1 is SGHAT and CDR2 is FQNNGV. The length of the CDR3 is 16 residues. CDR3 protein: CASSQGQVGGNQPQHF. The DNA of the CDR3 is TGTGCCAGCAGCCAAGGGCAGGTCGGGGGCAATCAGCCCCAGCATTTT.

V usage is TRBV4-3 and J usage is TRBJ1-6; TRBD1 aligns across 9 bases. Germline V gene sequence: CDR1 LGHNA, CDR2 YSLEER. CDR3 length equals 17 residues. J was trimmed by 8 bases and V by 0 bases; bases with no gene match: 8. The CDR3 DNA reads as TGCGCCAGCAGCCAAGATCATAGGACAGGGGTCGATTCACCCCTCCACTTT. Translated, it gives CASSQDHRTGVDSPLHF.

The chain combines TRBV27 with TRBJ2-7; 7 bases map to TRBD1. Germline CDR1 reads MNHEY; CDR2 reads SMNVEV (reference sequence). The V segment lost 8 bases and the J segment 2 bases; nucleotides outside the gene matches: 6. The CDR3 is 13 amino acids. The CDR3 DNA reads as TGTGCCAGCTGGAGGACAGGACCCTACGAGCAGTACTTC. Its translation is CASWRTGPYEQYF.